Reported below is one TCR beta chain. The antigen is undetermined. The junction shows a germline mismatch at one end, possibly a read error. The data belong to a study of tumor-infiltrating lymphocytes in primary liver carcinoma. The study's findings and limits: Only about 7-25% of top clones showed up in all five tumor regions.

RNA and DNA were co-extracted from about 20-30 mg of unsorted bulk tissue. Researchers generated TCR beta cDNA from about 0.5 ug of total RNA, relying on a constant-region primer. Amplification in three nested multiplex PCR rounds with slightly modified ARM-PCR gave rise to TCR beta libraries. TRBV1-TRBV30 forward primers paired with a C-beta reverse primer drove the first two PCR rounds, 10 cycles each. TCRdb processed the multiplex PCR reads anew with MiXCR; each CDR3 protein has one entry. The data contain roughly 50,000 distinct CDR3 sequences, over 65% of them singletons. The CDR3 spans 16 residues.

V usage is TRBV12-3 or TRBV12-4 and J usage is TRBJ1-2; no clear D. The source is a man aged 35-49 years with primary liver carcinoma and hepatitis B virus infection. Sequenced input: liver tumor tissue from sampling region 2. Subset reported: tumor region T2, inferior pole. The CDR3 protein is CASSFFIGPESYGCTF. CDR3 DNA sequence: TGTGCCAGCAGTTTTTTCATTGGACCCGAATCCTATGGCTGCACCTTC.